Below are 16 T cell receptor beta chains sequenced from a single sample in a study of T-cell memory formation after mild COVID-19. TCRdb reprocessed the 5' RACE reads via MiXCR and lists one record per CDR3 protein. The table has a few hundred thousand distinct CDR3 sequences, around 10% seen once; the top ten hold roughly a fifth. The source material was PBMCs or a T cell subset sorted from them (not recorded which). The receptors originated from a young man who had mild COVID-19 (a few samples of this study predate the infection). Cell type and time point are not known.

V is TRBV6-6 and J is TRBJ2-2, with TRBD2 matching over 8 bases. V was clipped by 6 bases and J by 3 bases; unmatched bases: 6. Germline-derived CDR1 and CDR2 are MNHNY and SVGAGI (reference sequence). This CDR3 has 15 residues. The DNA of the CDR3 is TGTGCCAGCAGGTCTCCGGGGGGGTACACCGGGGAGCTGTTTTTT. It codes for CASRSPGGYTGELFF.

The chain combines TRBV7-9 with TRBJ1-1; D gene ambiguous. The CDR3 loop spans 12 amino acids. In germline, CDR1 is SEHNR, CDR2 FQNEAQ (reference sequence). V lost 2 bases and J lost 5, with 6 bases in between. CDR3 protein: CASSLTSTEAFF. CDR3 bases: TGTGCCAGCAGCTTAACGAGTACTGAAGCTTTCTTT.

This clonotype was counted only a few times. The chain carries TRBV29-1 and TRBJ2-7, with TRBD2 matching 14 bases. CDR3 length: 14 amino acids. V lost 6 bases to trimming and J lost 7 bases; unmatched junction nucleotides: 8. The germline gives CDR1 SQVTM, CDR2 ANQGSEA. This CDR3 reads CSVSPGTSGGEQYF. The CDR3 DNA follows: TGCAGCGTGTCCCCCGGGACTAGCGGGGGTGAGCAGTACTTC.

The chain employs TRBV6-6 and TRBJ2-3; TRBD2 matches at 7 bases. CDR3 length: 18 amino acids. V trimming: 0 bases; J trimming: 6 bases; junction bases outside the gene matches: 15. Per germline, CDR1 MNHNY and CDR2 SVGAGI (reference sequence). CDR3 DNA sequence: TGTGCCAGCAGTTACTCGTACGTCGAGCGGTCGCGGGGGGATACGCAGTATTTT. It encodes CASSYSYVERSRGDTQYF.

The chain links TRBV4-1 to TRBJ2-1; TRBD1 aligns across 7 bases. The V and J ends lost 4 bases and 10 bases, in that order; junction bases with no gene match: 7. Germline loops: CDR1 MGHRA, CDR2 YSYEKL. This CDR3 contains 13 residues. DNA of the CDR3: TGCGCCAGCAGCCGTACCTGGACAGGCGAGCAGTTCTTC. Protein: CASSRTWTGEQFF.

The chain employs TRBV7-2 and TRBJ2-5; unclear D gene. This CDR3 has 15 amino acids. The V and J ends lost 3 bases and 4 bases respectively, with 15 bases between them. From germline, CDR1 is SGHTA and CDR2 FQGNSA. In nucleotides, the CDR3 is TGTGCCAGCAGCTTTGATCCGCGACTTGGAGAGACCCAGTACTTC. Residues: CASSFDPRLGETQYF.

CDR3 protein: CASSWEDGGEQYF. Here the CDR3 DNA reads TGCGCCAGCAGCTGGGAGGACGGCGGCGAGCAGTACTTC. The rearrangement joins TRBV5-1 to TRBJ2-7, with D possibly matching TRBD2 (6 bases). This CDR3 has 13 residues. Germline assignment: CDR1 SGHRS and CDR2 YFSETQ. V was trimmed by 3 bases and J by 6 bases, leaving 13 bases between them.

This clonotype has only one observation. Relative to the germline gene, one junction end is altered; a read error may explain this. The chain's CDR3 is CASNPWTARESAGDLFF. In DNA form, the CDR3 reads TGTGCCAGCAACCCCTGGACGGCTCGGGAGAGCGCCGGGGATCTGTTTTTT. This chain connects TRBV2 to TRBJ2-2; weak D call: TRBD2 (6 bases). Germline CDR1 is SNHLY and CDR2 is FYNNEI. CDR3 length: 17 residues.

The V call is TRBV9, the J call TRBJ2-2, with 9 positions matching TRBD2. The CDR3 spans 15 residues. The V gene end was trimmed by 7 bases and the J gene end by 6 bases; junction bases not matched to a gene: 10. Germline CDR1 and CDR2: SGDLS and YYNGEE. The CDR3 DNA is TGTGCCAGCGCCGCGGGCGGGGGGGCTGCCGGGGAGCTGTTTTTT. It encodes CASAAGGGAAGELFF.

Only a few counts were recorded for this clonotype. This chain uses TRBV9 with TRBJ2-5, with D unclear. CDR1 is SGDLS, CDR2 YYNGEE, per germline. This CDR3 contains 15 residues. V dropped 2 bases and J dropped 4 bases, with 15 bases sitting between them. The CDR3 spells CASSVTPENRETQYF. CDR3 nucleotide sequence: TGTGCCAGCAGCGTGACACCGGAGAATAGAGAGACCCAGTACTTC.

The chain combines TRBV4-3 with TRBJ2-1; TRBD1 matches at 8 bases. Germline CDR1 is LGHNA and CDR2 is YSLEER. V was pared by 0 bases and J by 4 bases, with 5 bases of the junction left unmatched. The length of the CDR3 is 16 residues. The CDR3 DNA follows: TGCGCCAGCAGCCAAGATCCAGGGGGCCTGTACAATGAGCAGTTCTTC. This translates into CASSQDPGGLYNEQFF.

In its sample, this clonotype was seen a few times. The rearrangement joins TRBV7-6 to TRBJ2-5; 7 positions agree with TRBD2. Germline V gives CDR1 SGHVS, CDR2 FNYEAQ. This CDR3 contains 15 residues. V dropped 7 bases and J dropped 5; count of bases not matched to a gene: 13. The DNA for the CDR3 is TGTGCCAGCACCCTAGCGGCTAGCCGGGGGGAGACCCAGTACTTC. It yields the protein CASTLAASRGETQYF.

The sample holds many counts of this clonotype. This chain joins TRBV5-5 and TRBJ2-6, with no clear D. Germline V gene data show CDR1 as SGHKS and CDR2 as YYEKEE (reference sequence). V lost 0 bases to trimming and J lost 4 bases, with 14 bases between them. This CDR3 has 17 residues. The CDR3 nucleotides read TGTGCCAGCAGCTTGGTCGGTTCCCTACACGGGGCCAACGTCCTGACTTTC. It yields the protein CASSLVGSLHGANVLTF.

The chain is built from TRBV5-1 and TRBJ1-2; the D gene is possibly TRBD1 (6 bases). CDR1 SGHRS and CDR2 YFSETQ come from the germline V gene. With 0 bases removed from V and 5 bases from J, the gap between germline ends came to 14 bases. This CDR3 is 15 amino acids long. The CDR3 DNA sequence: TGCGCCAGCAGCTTGGACAGGGCGAGTTCATATGGCTACACCTTC. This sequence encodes CASSLDRASSYGYTF.

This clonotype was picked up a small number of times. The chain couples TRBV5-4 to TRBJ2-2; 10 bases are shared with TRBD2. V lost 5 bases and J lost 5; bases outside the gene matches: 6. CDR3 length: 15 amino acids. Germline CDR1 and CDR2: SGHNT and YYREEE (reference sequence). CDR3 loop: CASSYLSGGTGELFF. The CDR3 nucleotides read TGTGCCAGCAGTTACCTTAGCGGGGGGACCGGGGAGCTGTTTTTT.

The CDR3: CASRRRGDQPQHF. The DNA of the CDR3 is TGTGCCAGCAGACGCAGAGGGGATCAGCCCCAGCATTTT. The V and J genes are TRBV28 and TRBJ1-5; D is perhaps TRBD1 (5 bases). Trimming shortened V by 6 bases and J by 5 bases, and 11 bases separated the two germline ends. There are 13 residues in the CDR3. The germline gives CDR1 MDHEN, CDR2 SYDVKM.